This T cell receptor beta chain was obtained from a study of cytomegalovirus exposure and HLA in healthy donors (TCRdb year 2017). As for the study more broadly: An earlier analysis of approximately 640 of the donors reported approximately 270 Gb of sequence data and 120 million or so unique TCR beta sequences from approximately 180 million T cells. Alongside the repertoire data, information on donor age, sex, ethnicity and CMV serostatus was compiled. Roughly 300 gigabases of sequencing data and around 80 million unique TCR sequences made up an early release that covered over 550 HLA-typed donors. An earlier analysis of some 600 of the donors applied high-throughput TCR beta sequencing to assess whether each TCR beta V gene segment acted as functional or pseudogenic. The study profiled the T cell repertoires of hundreds of subjects by immunosequencing and related them to cytomegalovirus serostatus. The later analysis used no new phenotypic data to find candidate immune exposures, relying instead on TCR beta sequences and their occurrence across donors. HLA typing covered class I and class II loci at four-digit resolution. Of the roughly 400 genotyped donors, approximately 80% fell in the genetic ancestry cluster associated with self-reported Caucasian donors. The study combined high-throughput TCR immunosequencing, statistical association of individual TCRs with disease status, and machine learning to predict cytomegalovirus infection status. A separate validation cohort of approximately 120 different subjects was used in addition to the roughly 670-subject first cohort. Across some 400 genotyped donors of the cohort, an average of about 200,000 unique TCR beta nucleotide sequences per donor were sequenced, and roughly 18% of those sequences were non-productive. Typing coverage differed by locus: A, B, C, DRB1 and DQB1 were typed in about 620-640 donors, DQA1 in 500 to 550, DPA1 in approximately 610, and DPB1 in 472. A later analysis re-analyzed previously published TCR beta repertoires from 660 or so donors and added high-resolution HLA genotyping to study TCR occurrence patterns. A later genetic analysis used genome-wide SNP genotypes for 398 of the 666 donors, treating that subset as a discovery cohort. All discovery cohort repertoires had been generated using a single sequencing platform. The study aimed to test whether cataloging public T cell receptors could reveal signatures of past pathogen exposure. Several DR-DQ haplotypes were treated as single units for association and clustering because of strong linkage in the cohort. What the authors observed across the whole study: Assigning TCR associations to individual alleles was difficult when HLA alleles, especially DR and DQ, strongly co-occurred. Some IMGT-functional V segments, including TRBV6-2 and TRBV6-3, could not be told apart with the 87-base-pair reads, so those segments were excluded. CMV serostatus was the only immune exposure information available for the cohort. A total of fewer than 200 TCR beta chains were listed by the study as associated with cytomegalovirus. In vitro tests confirmed that a few of the cytomegalovirus-associated TCR beta chains recognize cytomegalovirus antigens. The sequencing pipeline was judged likely to have produced a cluster of highly shared sequence variants as a technical artifact. Correlated functional status among segregating V segments might be attributable to linkage disequilibrium, but an unknown experimental factor could not be ruled out. Sequencing depth was assumed to be roughly uniform across donors in the presence/absence analyses, though that assumption may not hold. In a later analysis, most CMV-associated TCR beta chains were found to appear HLA-restricted, with HLA associations seemingly driven largely by CMV exposure. A further reported finding was that TCR beta sequences accurately predicted the HLA-A and HLA-B alleles for most subjects in the first cohort. In a later analysis, several top co-occurrence clusters were reported to appear linked to parvovirus B19, influenza, CMV and Epstein-Barr virus. The earlier analysis of some 540 of the donors excluded fewer than 20 rarely observed V segments, including chromosome 9 orphons, because counts were too low. Specific HLA alleles were associated with roughly 16,000 TCR beta sequences at a false discovery rate of 0.05 in a later analysis. The classifier was reported to diagnose cytomegalovirus status with high specificity and sensitivity in both the original and validation cohorts. It was suggested by the authors that the approach could potentially be generalized to other disease states and immunological phenotypes. In a later analysis, HLA-associated TCR beta chains showed more clonal expansion and lower generation probabilities than non-associated chains that were equally common. An association between a missense DCLRE1C variant and V-gene and J-gene trimming of TCR beta chains was found in a later genetic analysis and replicated in an independent cohort. Because some donors lacked HLA typing at each locus, the association tests relied only on the typed subset. A later genetic analysis reported fewer N-insertions in productive TCRs among donors in an Asian-associated ancestry cluster than the roughly 700-donor mean. A later analysis found that TCR association rates varied across HLA loci, with DRB1 alleles showing the most associated TCRs and HLA-C alleles the fewest. While some public TCRs were present in many individuals, most TCR sequences turned up only very rarely across donors. An earlier analysis of approximately 530 of the donors showed that most TCR beta V segments appeared in productive rearrangements either about 87% or about 30% of the time, which broadly matched IMGT annotations. The cohort was sequenced for TCR beta chains only, and without alpha or paired-chain data the features that could be detected were limited.

Points on this clone: What this receptor recognizes is not known. Base qualities are not at hand, and no much larger clone is one base apart.

The cohort comprised more than 550 healthy bone marrow donors. All cohort members were sampled while nominally healthy, although unrecorded immune exposures were likely present. The donor tested CMV seronegative and was one of the 352 seronegative cohort members. A peripheral blood sample was provided by each donor, and peripheral blood mononuclear cells were used for TCR beta sequencing. The Qiagen DNeasy Blood Extraction Kit was used to extract genomic DNA from the blood cell samples. The CDR3, cysteine through phenylalanine, is 13 amino acids long. Only the CDR3 region is kept as DNA, spanning 39 bases read in frame from base 1. V and J are truncated by 2 bases and 8 bases respectively, leaving an intervening sequence of 12 bases. CDR1 and CDR2 (SGHTA, FQGNSA) derive from the germline V gene. The library relied on the immunoSEQ multiplex PCR assay. For the multiplex PCR, a mixture combining 60 forward primers for TCR Vbeta segments and 13 reverse primers for TCR Jbeta segments was used. The CDR3 region of rearranged TCR beta genes was amplified from genomic DNA with a multiplex PCR assay. The amplified TCR beta libraries were sequenced on the Illumina HiSeq System as 87-base-pair reads. Under the source paper's analysis protocol: In a later analysis, tens of millions of unique TCR beta chains were counted across the 500 to 700 repertoires, and about 9.9 million of these chains were shared by at least two donors. To remove PCR and sequencing errors, raw reads were error-corrected and collapsed into unique sequences using a nearest-neighbor algorithm that merged closely related sequences. CDR3 sequences were aligned to IMGT reference sequences to assign V, D and J gene segments. Each retained sequence needed at least a six-nucleotide match to both a V gene segment and a J gene segment. Rearrangements were called productive when the CDR3 lacked stop codons and stayed in frame with V and J; all others were non-productive. CDR3 was defined according to IMGT convention as the region running from the second conserved V-encoded cysteine to the conserved J-encoded phenylalanine. The earlier analysis of some 550 of the donors excluded any sequence lacking an unambiguous match to a single V gene segment. An earlier analysis of fewer than 650 of the donors classified V segments as functional when productive rearrangements were above 56.7% and as segregating when the standard deviation between donors was above 5%. A statistical classification framework was built to diagnose cytomegalovirus status from the catalog of TCR beta chain sequences. A later analysis assigned V and J genes by comparing TCR nucleotide sequences with IMGT/GENE-DB human TR gene sequences. A later analysis assigned CDR3 sequences and most-parsimonious VDJ recombination scenarios with the TCRdist pipeline. In a later analysis, each TCR beta chain was defined by its CDR3 amino acid sequence together with its V-gene family, and reads lacking a unique V-gene family were excluded. In a later analysis, 500 to 700 highly shared, low-generation-probability nucleotide sequences were removed to address suspected cross-contamination and a sequencing artifact. A later analysis calculated a clonal expansion index for each public chain from normalized within-repertoire ranks of inferred template counts. A later analysis computed generation probabilities with a VDJ recombination model fitted to out-of-frame rearrangements, and checked the results against IGoR. A later analysis scored TCR-TCR, TCR-HLA and TCR-CMV co-occurrence with hypergeometric tests, applying a repertoire-size bias correction to TCR pairs. A later analysis estimated false discovery rates by permuting HLA or CMV assignments 20 times. In a later analysis, co-occurring TCRs were grouped using DBSCAN, and TCRdist sequence similarity was added for clustering within HLA-allele-positive subsets. Repertoires with fewer than 30,000 or more than 120,000 public chains were left out of co-occurrence clustering, as were about 5 repertoires with anomalous nucleotide sharing. Sourced from immuneACCESS, this table was stored by TCRdb with only in-frame sequences that have V and J called. A share of the clones is absent; for the studies checked, an unresolved V gene accounts for under half, and the remainder has no known explanation. V, J and clone size were drawn from that table, and D and trimming were deduced from the DNA. A total of about 37,000 clones appear in this sample, more than 80% of them only once. Approximately 8.5% of the sample is taken by the ten largest.

Sequencing used PBMCs. Here the chain combines TRBV7-2 and TRBJ1-1; the D gene is unclear. This TCR came from a woman in her thirties or forties in good health and CMV-seronegative. The sequenced DNA is TGTGCCAGCAGCTTATGGCAGGATGGGGAAGCTTTCTTT. Protein translation: CASSLWQDGEAFF. The CDR3, completed at both ends by the reference TRBV7-2 and TRBJ1-1 genes, gives the full variable domain GAGVSQSPSNKVTEKGKDVELRCDPISGHTALYWYRQSLGQGLEFLIYFQGNSAPDKSGLPSDRFSAERTGGSVSTLTIQRTQQEDSAVYLCASSLWQDGEAFFGQGTRLTVV.